The rows below give T cell receptor beta chains drawn from one sample of a study of prognosis after radiotherapy for stage I lung cancer. A single record per CDR3 protein comes from TCRdb applying MiXCR to the multiplex PCR reads. Of 20,000 to 30,000 distinct CDR3 sequences listed, around 36% were seen once; the top ten hold 62%. Sample: PBMCs, taken before or after stereotactic body radiation therapy (not recorded which). The receptors were sampled from a donor aged 50 or older with non-small cell lung cancer. Each CDR3 is given with its conserved first and last residue.

TRBV3-1,TRBJ2-1,CASSPIGNEQFF
TRBV12-3/TRBV12-4,TRBJ2-1,CASSPLECLEQFF
TRBV28,TRBJ2-7,CASSFPQGGLPYEQYF
TRBV5-1,TRBJ1-2,CASSDKPNYGYTF
TRBV6-1,TRBJ2-5,CASSPRLGGETQYF
TRBV7-2,TRBJ2-7,CASSLVRGVSSYEQYF
TRBV30,TRBJ2-3,CAWSVRESMVTDTQYF
TRBV27,TRBJ1-4,CASSTWNSTNEKLFF
TRBV7-2,TRBJ2-3,CASSLKDITLPPRPDTQYF
TRBV5-1,TRBJ2-1,CASSSSRRRGDEQFF
TRBV6-5,TRBJ2-7,CASSYLPAYEQYF
TRBV6-1,TRBJ1-1,CASSQGTEAFF
TRBV19,TRBJ1-2,CASKTSGVGLYGYTF
TRBV2,TRBJ1-1,CANHLQGENTEAFF
TRBV6-1,TRBJ2-2,CASSERGQGGELFF
TRBV29-1,TRBJ2-7,CSVGGTGYEQYF
TRBV12-3/TRBV12-4,TRBJ1-1,CASRATLNTEAFF
TRBV25-1,TRBJ2-1,CASSEWWEGRNEQFF
TRBV6-2/TRBV6-3,TRBJ2-7,CASSLRWTKGYEKYF
TRBV6-2/TRBV6-3,TRBJ2-7,CASSEGASVYEQYF
TRBV6-2/TRBV6-3,TRBJ2-3,CASRRGMKGTQYF
TRBV9,TRBJ2-1,CASSSHNRWLVHSSEQFF
TRBV11-2,TRBJ2-7,CASSLGSPYEQYF
TRBV11-3,TRBJ2-6,CASSFYSGAPAGANVLTF
TRBV2,TRBJ2-3,CASILMGTDTQYF
TRBV5-5,TRBJ1-1,CASSVGQMNTEAFF
TRBV7-9,TRBJ1-2,CASSLEGSIGYTF
TRBV12-3/TRBV12-4,TRBJ2-7,CASSMASGSYEQYF
TRBV6-2/TRBV6-3,TRBJ1-5,CASSYGQGFRQPQHF
TRBV20-1,TRBJ1-1,CSAPPGQNTEAFF
TRBV6-1,TRBJ2-2,CASSSPFQENTGDLFF
TRBV6-1,TRBJ2-2,CASSDGGRTGELFF
TRBV3-1,TRBJ2-7,CASSQGAALEQYF
TRBV6-5,TRBJ1-6,CASSYSLSRPLHF
TRBV19,TRBJ1-1,CASSMWGKTEAFF
TRBV6-1,TRBJ2-1,CASSLAGGYNEQFF
TRBV28,TRBJ1-5,CASTWSNQPQHF
TRBV19,TRBJ1-3,CASLPNRGPGNTIYF
TRBV9,TRBJ2-6,CASGSGANVLTF
TRBV7-3,TRBJ2-5,CASSLTSAEGETQYF
TRBV6-2/TRBV6-3,TRBJ1-5,CASSYSGFNQPQHF
TRBV6-2/TRBV6-3,TRBJ2-2,CASSESVALAGELFF
TRBV5-1,TRBJ1-1,CASSLDSMNTEAFF
TRBV5-1,TRBJ1-3,CASSLPTGSGNTIYF
TRBV15,TRBJ2-3,CATSRVGGGGHTQYF
TRBV18,TRBJ2-1,CASSHRDRGNEQFF
TRBV20-1,TRBJ1-2,CSARELGGVDYGYTF
TRBV9,TRBJ2-1,CASSVGGSGNALNEQFF